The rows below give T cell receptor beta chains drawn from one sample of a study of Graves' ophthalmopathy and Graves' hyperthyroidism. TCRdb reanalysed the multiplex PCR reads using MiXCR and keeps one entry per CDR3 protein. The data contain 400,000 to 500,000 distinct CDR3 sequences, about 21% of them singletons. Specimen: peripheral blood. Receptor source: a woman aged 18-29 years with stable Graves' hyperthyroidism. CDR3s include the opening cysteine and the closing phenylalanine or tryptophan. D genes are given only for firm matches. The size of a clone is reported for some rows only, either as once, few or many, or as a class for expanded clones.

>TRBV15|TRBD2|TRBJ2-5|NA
TGTGCCACCAGCACAGGCGGGGGCCAAGAGACCCAGTACTTC
CATSTGGGQETQYF
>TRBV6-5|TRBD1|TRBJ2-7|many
TGTGCCAGCAGTTACCGAGACAGGGAGTCCTACGAGCAGTACTTC
CASSYRDRESYEQYF
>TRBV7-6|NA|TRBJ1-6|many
TGTGCCAGCAGCGTTGGTGGCGGGGACTCACCCCTCCACTTT
CASSVGGGDSPLHF
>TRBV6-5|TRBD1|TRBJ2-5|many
TGTGCCAGCAGGTTGACAGGGGTCGTCGAGACCCAGTACTTC
CASRLTGVVETQYF
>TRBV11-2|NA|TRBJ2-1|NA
TGTGCCAGCAGCTCCTACAATGAGAAGTTCTTC
CASSSYNEKFF
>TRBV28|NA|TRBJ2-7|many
TGTGCCAGCAGTTTAGGCAGGGATCTCACCTACGAGCAGTACTTC
CASSLGRDLTYEQYF
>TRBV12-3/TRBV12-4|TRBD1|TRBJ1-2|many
TGTGCCAGCAGTTTTCGGACAGGGGTTGATGGCTACACCTTC
CASSFRTGVDGYTF
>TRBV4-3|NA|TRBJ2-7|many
TGCGCCAGCAGCCATTCCCTCGGCCCGAATTCGTACGAGCAGTACTTC
CASSHSLGPNSYEQYF
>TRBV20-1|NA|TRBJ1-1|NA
TGCAGTGCTATTGAGCCGGGCTCTGAAGCTTTCTTT
CSAIEPGSEAFF
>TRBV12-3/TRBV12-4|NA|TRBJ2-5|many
TGTGCCAGCAGTCGAGACACGGTCGGCCAAGAGACCCAGTACTTC
CASSRDTVGQETQYF
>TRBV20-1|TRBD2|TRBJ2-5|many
TGCAGTGCTAGTGGGGGGGGGTCACCAAATCTCCAAGAGACCCAGTACTTC
CSASGGGSPNLQETQYF
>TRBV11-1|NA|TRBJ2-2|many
TGTGCCAGCAGTTCGACGGGGACCCCGAACACCGGGGAGCTGTTTTTT
CASSSTGTPNTGELFF
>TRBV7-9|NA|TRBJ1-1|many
TGTGCCAGCAGCTCCGGGACTGGCGGAGCTTTCTTT
CASSSGTGGAFF
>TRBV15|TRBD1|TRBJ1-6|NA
TGTGCCACCAGCAGACCTCCGTACCGGGACAGGGGTTCACCCCTCCACTTT
CATSRPPYRDRGSPLHF
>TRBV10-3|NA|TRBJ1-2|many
TGTGCCATCAGTGCGAGCAACTCTAACTATGGCTACACCTTC
CAISASNSNYGYTF
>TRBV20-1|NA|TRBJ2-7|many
TGCAGTGCCCCTTGGGCCTACGAGCAGTACTTC
CSAPWAYEQYF
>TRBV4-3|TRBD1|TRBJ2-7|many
TGCGCCAGCAGCCAAGAATGGACAGGGACCTACGAGCAGTACTTC
CASSQEWTGTYEQYF
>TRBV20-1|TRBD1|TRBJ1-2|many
TGCAGTGCAAACCCGGACAGGGTGGGAGGCTACACCTTC
CSANPDRVGGYTF
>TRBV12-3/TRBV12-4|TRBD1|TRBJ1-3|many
TGTGCCAGCAGTTTCCCCCCTCAGGGGGCAAGTGGAAACACCATATATTTT
CASSFPPQGASGNTIYF
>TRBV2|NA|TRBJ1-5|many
TGTGCCAGCAGTGAAGAGTTGGCGACAGCTTGGAATCAGCCCCAGCATTTT
CASSEELATAWNQPQHF
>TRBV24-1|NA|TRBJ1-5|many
TGTGCCACCAGTGATCCAGGGATAAGCAATCAGCCCCAGCATTTT
CATSDPGISNQPQHF
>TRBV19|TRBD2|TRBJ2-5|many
TGTGCCAGTAGTATAGATGAGGAGCGGGGAGGAGAGACCCAGTACTTC
CASSIDEERGGETQYF
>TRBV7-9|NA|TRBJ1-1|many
TGTGCCAGCAGCTTAGCTCAGGCTGGTTTTAGTGAAGCTTTCTTT
CASSLAQAGFSEAFF
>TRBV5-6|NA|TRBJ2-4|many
TGTGCCAGCAGCCGACCAACAGGTAGCAAAAACATTCAGTACTTC
CASSRPTGSKNIQYF
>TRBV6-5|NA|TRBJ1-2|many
TGTGCCAGCAGTTATGGGGATGGCTACACCTTC
CASSYGDGYTF
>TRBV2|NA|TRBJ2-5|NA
TGTGCCACCACAGCCGAACGGGGAGAGACCCAGTACTTC
CATTAERGETQYF
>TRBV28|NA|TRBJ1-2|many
TGTGCCAGCAGTTTCTCAACCACAATCTATGGCTACACCTTC
CASSFSTTIYGYTF
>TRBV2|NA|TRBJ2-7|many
TGTGCCAGCGGAGGGACCGGTCTCTACGAGCAGTACTTC
CASGGTGLYEQYF
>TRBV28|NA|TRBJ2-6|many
TGTGCCAGCAGTTTATTGGGCTCTGGGGCCAACGTCCTGACTTTC
CASSLLGSGANVLTF
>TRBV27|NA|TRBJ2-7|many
TGTGCCAGCAGTTTAGGCGGGCGAGACTACGAGCAGTACTTC
CASSLGGRDYEQYF
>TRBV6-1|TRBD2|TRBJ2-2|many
TGTGCCAGCAGTGTTAGCGGGTTGAACACCGGGGAGCTGTTTTTT
CASSVSGLNTGELFF
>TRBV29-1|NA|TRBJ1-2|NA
TGCAGCGCTACGGGGGTGACAGAATTCTATGGCTACACCTTC
CSATGVTEFYGYTF
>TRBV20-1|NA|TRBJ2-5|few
TGCAGTGCTAGCGGAGCCAGGGACGGAGAGACCCAGTACTTC
CSASGARDGETQYF
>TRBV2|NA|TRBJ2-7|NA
TGTGCCAGCAGTGAACCGCGGAGCTCCTACGAGCAGTACTTC
CASSEPRSSYEQYF
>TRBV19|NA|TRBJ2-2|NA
TGTGCCAGTAAAACCCGGGCCCCGCCTTTGGGACTCACCGGGGAGCTGTTTTTT
CASKTRAPPLGLTGELFF
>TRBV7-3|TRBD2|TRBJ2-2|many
TGTGCCAGCAGCCTCACTAGCGGGAGAAACACCGGGGAGCTGTTTTTT
CASSLTSGRNTGELFF
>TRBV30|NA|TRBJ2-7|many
TGTGCCTGGAGTGTACAGTACGAGCAGTACTTC
CAWSVQYEQYF
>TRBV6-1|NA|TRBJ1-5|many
TGTGCCAGCAGTCCTGACCCAAGGACAGTTTTGAATCAGCCCCAGCATTTT
CASSPDPRTVLNQPQHF
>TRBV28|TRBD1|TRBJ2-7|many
TGTGCCAGCAGTTTCCCCTCGGGACAGGGATACTTC
CASSFPSGQGYF
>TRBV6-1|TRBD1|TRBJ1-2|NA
TGTGCCAGCAGAGCGACAGGGGTTCTTGGCTACACCTTC
CASRATGVLGYTF
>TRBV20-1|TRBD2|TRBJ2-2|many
TGCAGTGCTATGCTAGCGGGAGCGAGCGGGGAGCTGTTTTTT
CSAMLAGASGELFF
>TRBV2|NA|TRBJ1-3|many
TGTGCCAGCAGTGTGGGGAAAAGCTCTGGAAACACCATATATTTT
CASSVGKSSGNTIYF